This is a list of T cell receptor beta chains from one sample in a study of Ad26.COV2.S vaccination and SARS-CoV-2 variants. This table comes from immunoSEQ multiplex PCR, and its TCRdb copy is limited to in-frame clones, with some not included. The repertoire includes around 300,000 clones, approximately 90% of them detected once, and roughly 5% sits in the top ten. The sequenced sample was peripheral blood, obtained in a trial of Ad26.COV2.S vaccine versus placebo. The receptors were sampled from a person aged 18 to 65 who received the Ad26.COV2.S COVID-19 vaccine or a placebo. The conserved cysteine and the conserved F or W are not part of the CDR3 here.

j_call,v_call,cdr3_aa
TRBJ1-2,TRBV6-1,ASSESSLYGYT
TRBJ1-5,TRBV7-3,ASTAGGQPQH
TRBJ2-3,TRBV7-9,ASSPLSDTQY
TRBJ2-7,TRBV28,ASSLTSGLVSYEQY
TRBJ1-2,TRBV25-1,ASSPPGTASGYT
TRBJ1-5,TRBV4-3,ASSQDGATGQPQH
TRBJ2-7,TRBV28,ASSLLRDSSYEQY
TRBJ1-1,TRBV4-1,ASSQAKNTEAF
TRBJ1-5,TRBV18,ASSPGRHSNQPQH
TRBJ1-1,TRBV6-1,ASSEESGVENTEAF
TRBJ2-3,TRBV7-2,ASSFSGVRTDTQY
TRBJ2-3,TRBV24-1,ATSRGDTDTQY
TRBJ2-3,TRBV28,ASRLAGSTDTQY
TRBJ2-7,TRBV5-8,ASSLERTGSFEQY
TRBJ1-1,TRBV28,ASRGRMGTEAF
TRBJ2-2,TRBV5-1,ASSLGTGATGELF
TRBJ1-5,TRBV7-8,ASSRRTGTGGAQPQH
TRBJ2-7,TRBV19,ASSIGQGAGEQY
TRBJ2-5,TRBV6-5,ASSYGSANQETQY
TRBJ1-2,TRBV6-2/TRBV6-3,ASSYSMGQARLSNGYT
TRBJ1-1,TRBV7-2,ASSLEAGGNTEAF
TRBJ2-5,TRBV15,ATSRGRGSGETQY
TRBJ2-6,TRBV3-1/TRBV3-2,ASSQAGANVLT
TRBJ2-2,TRBV5-1,ASSLGGSSTGELF
TRBJ1-2,TRBV6-1,ASSEGITNYGYT
TRBJ1-2,TRBV10-3,AIRTGTGGYGYT
TRBJ2-5,TRBV29-1,SVAGTSGKETQY
TRBJ2-7,TRBV11-2,ASSLSPVNYEQY
TRBJ1-6,TRBV29-1,SGGDSFLWNSPLH
TRBJ2-7,TRBV7-9,ASSTPTTYEQY
TRBJ2-1,TRBV7-9,ASSLGLPGHEQF
TRBJ2-7,TRBV6-5,IPGPPLYEQY
TRBJ1-1,TRBV3-1/TRBV3-2,ASSQAREAF
TRBJ2-4,TRBV18,ASSPRTGMGNIQY
TRBJ2-1,TRBV9,ASSFGGSYNEQF
TRBJ2-5,TRBV7-9,ASSLVATTGETQY
TRBJ2-2,TRBV25-1,ASSSRTPNTGELF
TRBJ1-2,TRBV20-1,SASRGGGYT
TRBJ2-2,TRBV19,ASRPQDRANTGELF
TRBJ2-1,TRBV7-9,ASSYTGGLYNEQF
TRBJ2-1,TRBV29-1,SVDSGGHEQF
TRBJ2-5,TRBV19,ASSIGGAGDGETQY
TRBJ1-2,TRBV6-6,ASSYFGSNYGYT